The rows below give T cell receptor beta chains drawn from one sample of a study of cytomegalovirus exposure and HLA in healthy donors. The data were produced by immunoSEQ multiplex PCR, yet TCRdb's version contains in-frame clones alone and is incomplete. The top ten hold under 2% of the sample, which has some 130,000 clones, approximately 80% seen once. The sample was PBMCs. Every receptor here comes from a female donor in good health and CMV-seropositive. Both conserved end residues are part of each CDR3. D genes are given only for firm matches. Part of the rows lack a size; the others show once, few, many or a class for expanded clones.

D gene	J gene	V gene	clone size	CDR3 DNA	CDR3 protein
TRBD1	TRBJ1-2	TRBV5-5	.	TGTGCCAGCAGCCTTGACAGGGGGCTGAGCTATGGCTACACCTTC	CASSLDRGLSYGYTF
TRBD1	TRBJ2-7	TRBV6-1	.	TGTGCCAGCAGTGAAAGAACGGACAGGGGCGCCTACGAGCAGTACTTC	CASSERTDRGAYEQYF
TRBD1	TRBJ2-2	TRBV29-1	.	TGCAGCGTTCAACAGGGGAATACCGGGGAGCTGTTTTTT	CSVQQGNTGELFF
.	TRBJ1-2	TRBV28	few	TGTGCCAGCAGTCTTGACGGACCGGGGGGCTACACCTTC	CASSLDGPGGYTF
.	TRBJ1-4	TRBV2	few	TGTGCCAGCAGTAACAGGGTGGAGGCTGAAAAACTGTTTTTT	CASSNRVEAEKLFF
.	TRBJ1-2	TRBV2	.	TGTGCCAGCAGTGATCAGGGATTTGGCTACACCTTC	CASSDQGFGYTF
TRBD2	TRBJ2-7	TRBV18	.	TGTGCCAGCTCAGCGACTAGCGCTCAAGGGTCCTACGAGCAGTACTTC	CASSATSAQGSYEQYF
.	TRBJ1-2	TRBV20-1	few	TGCAGTGCTAGACAGGGCTATGGCTACACCTTC	CSARQGYGYTF
.	TRBJ1-5	TRBV28	.	TGTGCCAGCAGTTTATGGCGCGGTAGCAATCAGCCCCAGCATTTT	CASSLWRGSNQPQHF
TRBD1	TRBJ1-2	TRBV7-9	.	TGTGCCAGCAGCCTATGGGGGACAGAAGATGGCTACACCTTC	CASSLWGTEDGYTF
.	TRBJ1-2	TRBV7-6	once	TGTGCCAGCAGCTTATCTCCCCGTAGCTCGGGCTACACCTTC	CASSLSPRSSGYTF
.	TRBJ1-4	TRBV6-1	few	TGTGCCAGCAGGATGGAGCTTGCAACTAATGAAAAACTGTTTTTT	CASRMELATNEKLFF
.	TRBJ2-7	TRBV6-5	.	TGTGCCAGCAAGACCTCGGGAAGCTCCTACGAGCAGTACTTC	CASKTSGSSYEQYF
.	TRBJ2-1	TRBV5-1	.	TGCGCCAGCAGCTTCACCGCTGCTGAGAACGGGCAGTTCTTC	CASSFTAAENGQFF
.	TRBJ2-7	TRBV27	.	TGTGCCAGCAGTTTACGGAGAGGGCCCTACGAGCAGTACTTC	CASSLRRGPYEQYF
.	TRBJ2-3	TRBV27	.	TGTGCCAGCAGTTTTAGAGGGATCAATACGCAGTATTTT	CASSFRGINTQYF
TRBD1	TRBJ1-6	TRBV2	.	TGTGCCAGCAGTGCGGGACAGGGGATGTTCTCACCCCTCCACTTT	CASSAGQGMFSPLHF
TRBD2	TRBJ2-7	TRBV2	.	TGTGCCAGCAGTGGACTAGCGGGAGGACAAAGCCCCTACGAGCAGTACTTC	CASSGLAGGQSPYEQYF
TRBD2	TRBJ2-1	TRBV25-1	few	TGTGCCAGCAGTGAAATCACTAGCGGGAGGGTCTACAATGAGCAGTTCTTC	CASSEITSGRVYNEQFF
.	TRBJ1-3	TRBV14	.	TGTGCCAGCAGCCAAGATCCGGGATTTGGAAACACCATATATTTT	CASSQDPGFGNTIYF
.	TRBJ1-5	TRBV28	.	TGTGCCAGCAATACCCCAAGTGGGGGGGGCGATCAGCCCCAGCATTTT	CASNTPSGGGDQPQHF
TRBD1	TRBJ2-3	TRBV6-1	.	TGTGCCAGCAGTGATAGGAACAGGGGAATTACAGATACGCAGTATTTT	CASSDRNRGITDTQYF
.	TRBJ1-1	TRBV2	.	TGTGCCAGCAGTCGGGGGGGAAACACTGAAGCTTTCTTT	CASSRGGNTEAFF